The rows below give T cell receptor beta chains drawn from one sample of a study of T cells in Graves' hyperthyroidism and ophthalmopathy. TCRdb recomputed calls from the multiplex PCR reads with MiXCR, one row per CDR3 protein. The table includes hundreds of thousands of distinct CDR3 sequences, just under 20% detected once. Material: blood. These receptors were obtained from a man aged 40-49 years with Graves' ophthalmopathy. The CDR3 runs from the conserved cysteine through the conserved F or W. The D gene is left open where the match is weak. Only part of the rows carry a size: once, few, many, or a class if the clone is expanded.

d_call,clone_size,j_call,v_call,cdr3_nt,cdr3_aa
TRBD1,.,TRBJ1-6,TRBV6-5,TGTGCCAGCAGTTTCTCGACACGAGACAGGGTCTCACCCCTCCACTTT,CASSFSTRDRVSPLHF
.,.,TRBJ1-5,TRBV5-5,TGTGCCAGCAGCTTGTACGGGGATTATCAGCCCCAGCATTTT,CASSLYGDYQPQHF
.,few,TRBJ1-3,TRBV6-1,TGTGCCAGCAGCTCTCGGGACACCTCTGGAAACACCATATATTTT,CASSSRDTSGNTIYF
.,.,TRBJ1-1,TRBV9,TGTGCCAGCAGCGTAGACGAGGGGAGGAGCACTGAAGCTTTCTTT,CASSVDEGRSTEAFF
TRBD1,.,TRBJ2-1,TRBV6-1,TGTGCCAGCAGTTATCCCGGACAGGGCTATGAGCAGTTCTTC,CASSYPGQGYEQFF
TRBD2,many,TRBJ2-7,TRBV2,TGTGCCAGCAGTGAAGCGATAGCGGGTGATATCGAGCAGTACTTC,CASSEAIAGDIEQYF
TRBD1,many,TRBJ1-5,TRBV27,TGTGCCAGCAGTGTACTTGGACAGGGAGGCAATCAGCCCCAGCATTTT,CASSVLGQGGNQPQHF
TRBD2,many,TRBJ2-7,TRBV13,TGTGCCAGCAGCTTAAGACTAGCGGGGGGGAAATACGAGCAGTACTTC,CASSLRLAGGKYEQYF
.,few,TRBJ1-1,TRBV4-2,TGTGCCAGCAGCCAAGAAAGGCCGGTGGGGGTGAACACTGAAGCTTTCTTT,CASSQERPVGVNTEAFF
TRBD2,many,TRBJ2-7,TRBV2,TGTGCCTCTGAAGCGGGGGGGGCCTACGAGCAGTACTTC,CASEAGGAYEQYF
.,once,TRBJ1-2,TRBV5-1,TGCGCCAGCAGCCTCGCCCGGGAGGGGAAGTACACCTTC,CASSLAREGKYTF
TRBD1,.,TRBJ2-2,TRBV5-1,TGCGCCAGCAGCCGACTTGACAGGGCACCGAACACCGGGGAGCTGTTTTTT,CASSRLDRAPNTGELFF
.,.,TRBJ1-3,TRBV29-1,TGCAGCGTTGGGGTCAACTCTGGAAACACCATATATTTT,CSVGVNSGNTIYF
.,.,TRBJ1-6,TRBV20-1,TGCAGTGCTAGATCTGACGGGAGCTCCTATAATTCACCCCTCCACTTT,CSARSDGSSYNSPLHF
.,.,TRBJ2-6,TRBV12-3/TRBV12-4,TGTGCCAGCAGGCGGGCGGGGACGGGTAGCTCTGGGGCCAACGTCCTGACTTTC,CASRRAGTGSSGANVLTF
TRBD2,.,TRBJ2-5,TRBV20-1,TGCAGTGCTAGAGGGGACCACCCCGACCCTACTAGCGTTCAAGAGACCCAGTACTTC,CSARGDHPDPTSVQETQYF
.,few,TRBJ1-5,TRBV7-9,TGTGCCAGCAGCGCCCGGGGCGTTACTCAGCCCCAGCATTTT,CASSARGVTQPQHF
.,few,TRBJ2-1,TRBV7-9,TGTGCCAGCACTAAGGGGGGAGGGCCGTACAATGAGCAGTTCTTC,CASTKGGGPYNEQFF
.,.,TRBJ2-1,TRBV7-8,TGTGCCAGCAGCGTGGCGGGGGCCGGGTACAATGAGCAGTTCTTC,CASSVAGAGYNEQFF
.,.,TRBJ1-2,TRBV5-1,TGCGCCAGCAGCCCCACAGGGCCGGACTATGGCTACACCTTC,CASSPTGPDYGYTF
.,many,TRBJ2-7,TRBV28,TGTGCCAGCAGTTTTGCGGATAAACTACGCGAGCAGTACTTC,CASSFADKLREQYF
TRBD2,few,TRBJ2-5,TRBV7-9,TGTGCCAGCAGCCTAGGGACTAGCCGTGGGGAGACCCAGTACTTC,CASSLGTSRGETQYF
.,few,TRBJ2-7,TRBV15,TGTGCCACCAGGTCGGGGGCTGGGGAGCAGTACTTC,CATRSGAGEQYF
.,many,TRBJ1-4,TRBV12-3/TRBV12-4,TGTGCCAGCAGCAGGGAGGCGACTACAACTAATGAAAAACTGTTTTTT,CASSREATTTNEKLFF
.,many,TRBJ1-1,TRBV2,TGTGCCAGCAGTGGGGCGGGGCTAAGAGAAGCTTTCTTT,CASSGAGLREAFF
.,many,TRBJ2-7,TRBV11-2,TGTGCCAGCAGCTTGAACAAGGGATCCTACGAGCAGTACTTC,CASSLNKGSYEQYF
.,.,TRBJ1-1,TRBV5-5,TGTGCCAGCAGCTTTCGGGGGGCCGGGACTGAAGCTTTCTTT,CASSFRGAGTEAFF
TRBD2,few,TRBJ2-1,TRBV18,TGTGCCAGCTCTCCACTCGGGACTAGCGCTTACAATGAGCAGTTCTTC,CASSPLGTSAYNEQFF
.,few,TRBJ2-3,TRBV6-1,TGTGCCAGCAGTCCGGGGCCCCAGAGCACAGATACGCAGTATTTT,CASSPGPQSTDTQYF
TRBD1,many,TRBJ1-1,TRBV7-9,TGTGCCAGCAGCAGGGACAGGGGCTCTGAAGCTTTCTTT,CASSRDRGSEAFF
.,.,TRBJ1-1,TRBV4-1,TGCGCCAGCAGCCAAGAGGTGACAGTGAACACTGAAGCTTTCTTT,CASSQEVTVNTEAFF
.,few,TRBJ2-2,TRBV5-1,TGCGCCAGCAGTATAAGCACAGGGACCGGGGAGCTGTTTTTT,CASSISTGTGELFF
.,many,TRBJ1-2,TRBV28,TGTGCCACTACCGGCGCAAACCTAGATGCGTATGGCTACACCTTC,CATTGANLDAYGYTF
.,many,TRBJ2-2,TRBV11-2,TGTGCCAGCAGCTCCGGGACCCTTCGTACCGGGGAGCTGTTTTTT,CASSSGTLRTGELFF
TRBD2,few,TRBJ2-7,TRBV7-9,TGTGCCAGCAGCGGTAGCGGGAGCTCCTACGAGCAGTACTTC,CASSGSGSSYEQYF
.,many,TRBJ2-1,TRBV5-1,TGCGCCAGCAGCTTAGAGGGCCCTCAATACAATGAGCAGTTCTTC,CASSLEGPQYNEQFF
.,many,TRBJ2-7,TRBV28,TGTGCCAGCAACTTGGTATCAATCGACGGGAGATACGAGCAGTACTTC,CASNLVSIDGRYEQYF
.,many,TRBJ2-3,TRBV2,TGTGCCGGCCAGAGGGCTTCCAGTTATACGCAGTATTTT,CAGQRASSYTQYF
.,few,TRBJ2-3,TRBV7-9,TGTGCCAGCAGCTCCCCTACAGGGTTACGGACAGATACGCAGTATTTT,CASSSPTGLRTDTQYF
.,many,TRBJ1-2,TRBV7-6,TGTGCCAGCAGCACGGGGGGGTTTGGCTACACCTTC,CASSTGGFGYTF
.,.,TRBJ2-3,TRBV7-9,TGTGCCAGCAGCGCGGGTACTAGCTTCGGGGTTGTAGGGTTGGATACGCAGTATTTT,CASSAGTSFGVVGLDTQYF
.,few,TRBJ2-3,TRBV15,TGTGCCACCAGCAGAGTTCTCGGCGGGGGCCATACAGATACGCAGTATTTT,CATSRVLGGGHTDTQYF